The 5 T cell receptor beta chains in this list originate from one sample, sequenced in a study of graft-versus-host responses after intestinal transplantation (dated by TCRdb to the early 2020s). The method was the immunoSEQ multiplex PCR assay. In TCRdb, the immuneACCESS table is reduced to in-frame sequences with V and J assigned. These tables do not hold every clone; where another copy was compared, an unresolved V gene accounts for under half, and the others remain unexplained. For this sample the table gives over 45,000 clones, of which 70% to 90% were detected only once. Approximately 1.6% of the sample rests with the top ten. The sequencing here drew on PBMCs, taken 26 days after transplant. These receptors all come from a human patient who received an intestinal transplant, so some T cells may come from the graft donor.

As concerns this clone: At one end, the junction sequence differs from germline, possibly due to a read error. The rearrangement joins TRBV7-7 to TRBJ2-1; 9 bases fit TRBD2. This CDR3 is built from 15 residues. The germline gives CDR1 SSHAT, CDR2 FNYEAQ (reference sequence). The DNA for the CDR3 is TGTGCTAGCAGCTTAGTGGCGGGGGGGAAGGATGAGCAGTTCTTC. This gives the protein CASSLVAGGKDEQFF.

This chain uses TRBV28 with TRBJ1-2, with a tentative D call TRBD1 (6 bases). Germline V lookup: CDR1 MDHEN, CDR2 SYDVKM. The V gene lost 6 bases and the J gene lost 0 bases, with 17 bases spanning the gap. This CDR3 spans 16 amino acids. CDR3 sequence: CASSYADSLANYGYTF. CDR3 in DNA: TGTGCCAGCAGCTATGCGGACAGCTTAGCTAACTATGGCTACACCTTC.

The rearrangement uses TRBV7-9 and TRBJ1-1; D is unresolved. The V gene lost 0 bases and the J gene lost 7 bases, with 9 bases spanning the gap. Germline CDR1 SEHNR, CDR2 FQNEAQ (reference sequence). The CDR3 sequence is 13 residues long. CDR3 region: CASSLAGVGEAFF. The CDR3 region has the DNA TGTGCCAGCAGCTTAGCGGGAGTGGGTGAAGCTTTCTTT.

The V call is TRBV4-2, the J call TRBJ2-3; 10 bases fit TRBD2. J was trimmed by 2 bases and V by 5 bases; bases with no gene match: 10. Germline lookup yields CDR1 LGHNA and CDR2 YNFKEQ. The CDR3 covers 17 residues. The CDR3 loop is CASSWLAGAENTDTQYF. In nucleotides, the CDR3 is TGTGCCAGCAGCTGGCTAGCGGGAGCGGAGAACACAGATACGCAGTATTTT.

This clone was counted once. For the CDR3, the DNA is TGTGCCAGTAGTCCGTCTCGGGGGTCCAGCACAGATACGCAGTATTTT. Encoded protein: CASSPSRGSSTDTQYF. The chain couples TRBV19 to TRBJ2-3; TRBD2 might be the D (6 bases). The CDR3 is 16 amino acids. Deletions cut 5 bases from V and 0 bases from J, with 15 bases between. Germline V CDR1 and CDR2: LNHDA, SQIVND (reference sequence).